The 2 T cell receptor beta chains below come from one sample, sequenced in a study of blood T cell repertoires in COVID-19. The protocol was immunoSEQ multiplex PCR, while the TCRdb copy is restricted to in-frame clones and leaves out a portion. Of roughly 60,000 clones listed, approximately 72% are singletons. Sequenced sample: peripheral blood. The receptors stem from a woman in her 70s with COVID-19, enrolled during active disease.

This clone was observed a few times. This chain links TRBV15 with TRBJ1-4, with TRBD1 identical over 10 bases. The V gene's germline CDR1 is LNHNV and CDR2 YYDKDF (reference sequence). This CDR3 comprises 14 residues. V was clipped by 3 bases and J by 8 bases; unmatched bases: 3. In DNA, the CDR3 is TGTGCCACCAGCAGGGACAGGGGGGGGGAAAAACTGTTTTTT. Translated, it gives CATSRDRGGEKLFF. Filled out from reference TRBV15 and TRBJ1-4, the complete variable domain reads DAMVIQNPRYQVTQFGKPVTLSCSQTLNHNVMYWYQQKSSQAPKLLFHYYDKDFNNEADTPDNFQSRRPNTSFCFLDIRSPGLGDTAMYLCATSRDRGGEKLFFGSGTQLSVL.

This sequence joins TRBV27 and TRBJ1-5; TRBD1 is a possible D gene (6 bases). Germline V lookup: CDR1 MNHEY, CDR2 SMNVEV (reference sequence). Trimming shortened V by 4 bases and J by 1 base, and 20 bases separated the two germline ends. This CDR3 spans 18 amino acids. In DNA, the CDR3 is TGTGCCAGCAGTTCCCTGGGGTGGGGGCGCCGGAGCAATCAGCCCCAGCATTTT. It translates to CASSSLGWGRRSNQPQHF.